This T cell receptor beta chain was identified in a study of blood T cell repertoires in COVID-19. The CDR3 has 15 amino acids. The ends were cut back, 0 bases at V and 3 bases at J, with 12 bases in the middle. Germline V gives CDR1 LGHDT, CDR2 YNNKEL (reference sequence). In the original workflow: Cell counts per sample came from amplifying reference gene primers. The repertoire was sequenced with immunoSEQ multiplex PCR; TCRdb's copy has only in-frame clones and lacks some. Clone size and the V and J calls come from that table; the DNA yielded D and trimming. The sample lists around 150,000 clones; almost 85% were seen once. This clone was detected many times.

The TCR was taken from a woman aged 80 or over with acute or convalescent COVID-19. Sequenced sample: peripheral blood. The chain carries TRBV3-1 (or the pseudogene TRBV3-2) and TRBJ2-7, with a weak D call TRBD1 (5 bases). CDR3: CASSQEAGLGYEQYF. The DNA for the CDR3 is TGTGCCAGCAGCCAAGAGGCAGGGTTGGGCTACGAGCAGTACTTC.